The 18 T cell receptor beta chains given below trace back to one sample, sequenced in a study of early T cells in non-severe SARS-CoV-2 infection. Each CDR3 protein is one row after TCRdb ran MiXCR on the 5' RACE reads. The data show around 50,000 distinct CDR3 sequences, with about 12% seen just once and about 3% held by the top ten. The sequenced sample consisted of whole blood. The receptors stem from an adult who was a healthcare worker with PCR-confirmed SARS-CoV-2 infection or an uninfected control (not recorded which).

This clonotype has a handful of counts. The chain is built from TRBV10-3 and TRBJ1-4; 7 positions agree with TRBD1. The length of the CDR3 is 14 residues. Germline V CDR1 and CDR2: ENHRY, SYGVKD. V trimming: 7 bases; J trimming: 1 base; junction bases outside the gene matches: 3. The CDR3, as DNA: TGTGCCATCACCTCAGGGGGAACTAATGAAAAACTGTTTTTT. It yields the protein CAITSGGTNEKLFF.

This clonotype has ten or more counts. This sequence joins TRBV12-2 and TRBJ1-5; the table calls TRBD1, which could not be checked here. TRBV12-2 is deemed a pseudogene. The CDR3 has 16 residues. This CDR3 is CASRLPTGLSNQPQHF. For the CDR3, the DNA is TGTGCAAGTCGCTTACCGACAGGGCTTAGCAATCAGCCCCAGCATTTT.

Regarding this clonotype: A much larger clone lies a single base off, so this may be a read error. The V gene is TRBV12-3 or TRBV12-4, the J gene TRBJ2-5, with D perhaps TRBD1 or TRBD2 (5 bases each). The CDR3 totals 14 residues. DNA for the CDR3: TGTGCCAGCAGTTTAGCGACCCAAGGGGAGACCCTGTACTTC. It codes for CASSLATQGETLYF.

The chain links TRBV7-8 to TRBJ1-1; 8 bases agree with TRBD1. CDR1 is SGHVS and CDR2 is FQNEAQ in the germline V gene. This CDR3 comprises 13 residues. Unmatched junction bases numbered 4, after V lost 6 bases and J lost 4 bases. CDR3 loop: CASSYGQGTEAFF. CDR3 nucleotide sequence: TGTGCCAGCAGTTACGGACAGGGCACTGAAGCTTTCTTT.

This clonotype appeared many times. The chain recombines TRBV5-6 with TRBJ2-2; TRBD1 or TRBD2 may be the D gene (5 bases each). Germline V gives CDR1 SGHDT, CDR2 YYEEEE. Between the trimmed V and J ends, which lost 1 base and 7 bases, there was a span of 14 bases. The CDR3 totals 15 residues. Here the CDR3 DNA reads TGTGCCAGCAGCTTGTTAGCCAGGGAGAGCGGGGAGCTGTTTTTT. Translated: CASSLLARESGELFF.

The chain uses TRBV20-1 and TRBJ2-1, with a possible D match to TRBD2 (6 bases). Germline CDR1 is DFQATT and CDR2 is SNEGSKA (reference sequence). The V end lost 0 bases, the J end lost 0 bases, and 12 bases lay between the germline ends. This CDR3 has 16 amino acids. CDR3 bases: TGCAGTGCTAGAGAGCTAGCGCCAAGCTCCTACAATGAGCAGTTCTTC. Protein: CSARELAPSSYNEQFF.

This clonotype was recorded at least ten times. This chain connects TRBV6-5 to TRBJ2-1; the match to TRBD2 covers 10 bases. CDR1 is MNHEY, CDR2 SVGAGI, per germline. With 4 bases clipped from V and 5 bases from J, the junction kept 5 bases outside the gene matches. The CDR3 is made up of 15 amino acids. The CDR3 bases are TGTGCCAGCAGTTCCGGACTAGCGGAAAACAATGAGCAGTTCTTC. It is translated as CASSSGLAENNEQFF.

This clonotype was counted at least ten times. The V gene is TRBV10-3, the J gene TRBJ1-4, with D possibly TRBD1 on 6 matching bases. The germline V gene encodes CDR1 ENHRY and CDR2 SYGVKD. The CDR3 sequence is 13 residues long. V lost 2 bases, J lost 8 bases, and 9 bases lay in between. The chain's CDR3 is CAISEGQPEKLFF. In DNA, the CDR3 is TGTGCCATCAGTGAGGGACAGCCCGAAAAACTGTTTTTT.

This clonotype was seen many times. CDR3 DNA sequence: TGTGCCACCAGCAGAGATCGTGCGGCTGAGCAGTTCTTC. Protein: CATSRDRAAEQFF. This chain connects TRBV15 to TRBJ2-1; no firm D call. V was pared by 0 bases and J by 9 bases, with 9 bases between. There are 13 residues in the CDR3. Germline V gene lookup returns CDR1 LNHNV and CDR2 YYDKDF (reference sequence).

Many counts were recorded for this clonotype. The chain uses TRBV20-1 and TRBJ1-6; no firm D call. V gave up 2 bases and J gave up 9 bases, with 11 bases separating them. Germline V lookup: CDR1 DFQATT, CDR2 SNEGSKA (reference sequence). The CDR3 is 13 residues long. The CDR3 loop reads CSARPPGISPLHF. The CDR3 DNA reads TGCAGTGCTAGACCCCCCGGGATTTCACCCCTCCACTTT.

This clonotype has ten or more counts. This sequence joins TRBV29-1 and TRBJ2-2; TRBD2 agrees at 7 bases. Per the germline V gene, CDR1 is SQVTM and CDR2 is ANQGSEA. This CDR3 contains 14 residues. Trimming removed 8 bases from V and 0 bases from J; junction bases left unmatched: 6. The CDR3 DNA reads TGCAGCTTCCAGGGAGGGGCGAACACCGGGGAGCTGTTTTTT. Protein sequence: CSFQGGANTGELFF.

CDR3 DNA sequence: TGCGCCAGCGCCCGGACCACCGTGAACACTGAAGCTTTCTTT. Its protein is CASARTTVNTEAFF. V and J are TRBV4-1 and TRBJ1-1; D not resolved. Germline V gene data show CDR1 as MGHRA and CDR2 as YSYEKL. The CDR3 length is 14 residues. Trimming took off 8 bases at V and 0 bases at J, with 13 bases between the two ends.

This clonotype was counted at least ten times. The chain recombines TRBV10-3 with TRBJ1-1, with D uncertain. Germline assignment: CDR1 ENHRY and CDR2 SYGVKD. Trimming stripped 3 bases from V and 6 bases from J, with 8 bases between. The CDR3 runs to 12 residues. The CDR3 nucleotides are TGTGCCATCAGTGATCCCCCCGCTGAAGCTTTCTTT. Its protein product is CAISDPPAEAFF.

Note on this clonotype: One end of the junction does not line up with germline, which may come from a read error. V and J are TRBV7-7 and TRBJ2-1, with TRBD2 matching over 10 bases. CDR1 and CDR2 (germline): SSHAT, FNYEAQ (reference sequence). The CDR3 has 19 amino acids. CDR3 DNA sequence: TGTGCTAGCAGCTTACTTTTAGCGGGAGGCCCTCACTTCCGCAATGAGCAGTTCTTC. Translated, it gives CASSLLLAGGPHFRNEQFF.

The chain employs TRBV3-1 and TRBJ2-1; D remains ambiguous. The CDR3 consists of 12 residues. V lost 1 base and J lost 7, with 5 bases in between. CDR1 is LGHDT and CDR2 is YNNKEL in the germline V gene (reference sequence). The CDR3 nucleotides are TGTGCCAGCAGCCAAGGAAGGAATGAGCAGTTCTTC. Translating gives CASSQGRNEQFF.

A note on this clonotype: One junction end disagrees with the germline gene, perhaps due to a read error. The CDR3 DNA reads as TGTGCCAGCAGTTTGAAAACAGGGATATACGGGCAGTACTTC. This gives the protein CASSLKTGIYGQYF. The J gene is TRBJ2-7, the V gene TRBV27, with D maybe TRBD1 (6 bases). CDR1 is MNHEY and CDR2 is SMNVEV in the germline V gene (reference sequence). CDR3 length: 14 residues.

This clonotype was detected once. With a much larger clone just one base away, this may be a read error. This chain uses TRBV5-1 with TRBJ1-1; tentatively, D is TRBD1 (5 bases). Germline assignment: CDR1 SGHRS and CDR2 YFSETQ. The length of the CDR3 is 18 residues. The V gene lost 0 bases and the J gene lost 2 bases, with 20 bases spanning the gap. CDR3 coding DNA: TGCGCCAGCAGCTTGGTCAGAGGGGACCCAGGGACTAACACTGAAGCTTTCTTT. Protein sequence: CASSLVRGDPGTNTEAFF. Full variable domain (rest looked up from reference TRBV5-1 and TRBJ1-1): KAGVTQTPRYLIKTRGQQVTLSCSPISGHRSVSWYQQTPGQGLQFLFEYFSETQRNKGNFPGRFSGRQFSNSRSEMNVSTLELGDSALYLCASSLVRGDPGTNTEAFFGQGTRLTVV.

This clonotype was recorded at least ten times. The chain is built from TRBV30 and TRBJ1-4; possible D gene TRBD1, 6 bases. The CDR3 has 17 amino acids. Deletions cut 4 bases from V and 5 bases from J, with 23 bases between. Germline CDR1 and CDR2: GTSNPN and SVGIG (reference sequence). CDR3 amino acids: CAWKRRGKDRINEKLFF. Written as DNA, the CDR3 is TGTGCCTGGAAGCGCCGGGGGAAGGACAGAATAAATGAAAAACTGTTTTTT.